The entry below gives a single T cell receptor beta chain sequence along with its context. What it recognizes is unknown. A much larger clone is a single base away; this may be a read error. This likely comes from a read error, as the CDR3 has no conserved phenylalanine or tryptophan at its end. The data are from a study of read filtering for tumor transcriptome and immune sequencing. Study-level background: TCR-mapped reads were about 3.5 to 10.27 million with IR-seq versus about 75 to 1,400 with RNA-seq. Study findings and constraints: Without single-read clonotypes, shared clonotype proportions correlated more between IR-seq and RNA-seq.

The library was built from 400 to 500 ng RNA with molecular barcoded adaptors for alpha/delta and beta/gamma chains. TCRdb reprocessed the reads via MiXCR and lists one record per CDR3 protein. The sample lists roughly 6,000 distinct CDR3 sequences; about 20% were seen once. The V end was cut by 5 bases, the J end by 5 bases, with 18 bases between. CDR3 length equals 15 residues. The germline V gene has CDR1 SEHNR and CDR2 FQNEAQ (reference sequence). The receptor comes from a donor at least 40 years old with multiple myeloma. The sequenced sample consisted of a population of CD138-negative cells sorted from bone marrow. The rearrangement uses TRBV7-9 and TRBJ2-5, with D tentatively TRBD2 (5 bases). CDR3 nucleotides: TGTGCCAGCAGCGGGGAGCGGTACCCTTCCGAGACCCAGTACTCC. Encoded protein: CASSGERYPSETQYS.